The sequence of this TCR beta chain was determined in a study of cytomegalovirus exposure and HLA in healthy donors. PCR involved 60 Vbeta and 13 Jbeta primers. TCRdb's copy holds only in-frame clones and misses some; the assay was immunoSEQ multiplex PCR. The table lists roughly 60,000 clones. V was clipped by 2 bases and J by 3 bases, with 10 bases between them. The CDR3 contains 14 residues. Germline values: CDR1 KGHSH, CDR2 LQKENI. The study, taken as a whole, reports: As a later analysis revealed, most CMV-associated TCR beta chains appeared HLA-restricted. Immune exposure was documented only through CMV serostatus. Among donors in an Asian-associated ancestry cluster, a later analysis reportedly found fewer N-insertions than the roughly 650-donor mean.

Notes on this clone: The antigen is undetermined.

The sample taken for sequencing was PBMCs. The clonotype comes from a male donor in good health and CMV-seronegative. V usage is TRBV18 and J usage is TRBJ2-5; maybe TRBD2 (5 bases). The CDR3 here is CASSPFTSKETQYF. The CDR3 bases are TGTGCCAGCTCACCATTTACTAGTAAAGAGACCCAGTACTTC. The full variable domain, its missing parts supplied by reference TRBV18 and TRBJ2-5, is NAGVMQNPRHLVRRRGQEARLRCSPMKGHSHVYWYRQLPEEGLKFMVYLQKENIIDESGMPKERFSAEFPKEGPSILRIQQVVRGDSAAYFCASSPFTSKETQYFGPGTRLLVL.